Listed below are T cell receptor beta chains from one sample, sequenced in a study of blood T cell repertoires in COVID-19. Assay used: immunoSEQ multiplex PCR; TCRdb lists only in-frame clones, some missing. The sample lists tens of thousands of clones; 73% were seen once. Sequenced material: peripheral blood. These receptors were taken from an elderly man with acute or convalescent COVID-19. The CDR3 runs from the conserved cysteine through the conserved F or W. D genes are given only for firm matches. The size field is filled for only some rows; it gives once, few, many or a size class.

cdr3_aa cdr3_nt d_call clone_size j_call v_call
CASSLQGTGKGTDTQYF TGTGCCAGCAGTTTACAGGGGACAGGGAAGGGCACAGATACGCAGTATTTT TRBD1 NA TRBJ2-3 TRBV28
CASSPPRGNQPQHF TGTGCCAGCAGCCCCCCCAGGGGCAATCAGCCCCAGCATTTT NA NA TRBJ1-5 TRBV6-2/TRBV6-3
CASSFGSANTGELFF TGTGCCAGCAGTTTCGGCAGCGCGAACACCGGGGAGCTGTTTTTT NA NA TRBJ2-2 TRBV28
CATYKLGLSNQPQHF TGTGCCACCTATAAGTTGGGGCTTAGCAATCAGCCCCAGCATTTT NA NA TRBJ1-5 TRBV28
CASSFIPGNYEQYF TGCGCCAGCAGCTTTATACCAGGGAATTACGAGCAGTACTTC NA few TRBJ2-7 TRBV5-1
CASKFRDSSYNEQFF TGTGCCAGTAAATTCAGGGACTCCTCCTACAATGAGCAGTTCTTC NA NA TRBJ2-1 TRBV19
CASSLRVGTSGTYEQYF TGCGCCAGCAGCTTAAGGGTCGGGACTAGCGGAACCTACGAGCAGTACTTC TRBD2 many TRBJ2-7 TRBV5-1
CASSPPMREETQYF TGTGCCAGCTCACCACCCATGAGGGAAGAGACCCAGTACTTC NA once TRBJ2-5 TRBV18
CASSAYPGGEQFF TGTGCCAGCAGCGCCTACCCGGGTGGTGAGCAGTTCTTC NA NA TRBJ2-1 TRBV7-9
CASETSGRLSYEQYF TGTGCCAGTGAGACTAGCGGGAGGCTGTCCTACGAGCAGTACTTC TRBD2 NA TRBJ2-7 TRBV28
CASSAGQGGYGYTF TGTGCCAGCAGCGCAGGACAGGGTGGCTATGGCTACACCTTC TRBD1 few TRBJ1-2 TRBV9
CASATGTNTEAFF TGTGCCAGCGCGACAGGGACGAACACTGAAGCTTTCTTT TRBD1 many TRBJ1-1 TRBV5-4
CASSRSGTGGYEQYF TGTGCCAGCAGCCGCTCCGGGACAGGGGGATACGAGCAGTACTTC TRBD1 NA TRBJ2-7 TRBV7-2
CASSLSIGGTQYF TGTGCCAGCAGCCTATCGATCGGGGGGACCCAGTACTTC NA NA TRBJ2-5 TRBV28
CASSSTSGIPYNEQFF TGTGCCAGCAGCTCGACTAGCGGGATTCCCTACAATGAGCAGTTCTTC TRBD2 NA TRBJ2-1 TRBV7-2
CASSLDGHSYNEQFF TGCGCCAGCAGCTTGGATGGACATTCCTACAATGAGCAGTTCTTC NA NA TRBJ2-1 TRBV5-1
CASSLGGHRDTQYF TGCGCCAGCAGCCTAGGGGGCCATAGAGATACGCAGTATTTT TRBD1 NA TRBJ2-3 TRBV4-1
CSGGNSATNEKLFF TGCAGCGGAGGGAACAGTGCAACTAATGAAAAACTGTTTTTT NA NA TRBJ1-4 TRBV29-1
CASSLDPTSGRGDEQFF TGTGCCAGCAGCCTAGATCCCACTAGCGGGAGGGGGGATGAGCAGTTCTTC TRBD2 many TRBJ2-1 TRBV4-2
CASNTGGRSYEQYF TGTGCCAGCAACACCGGAGGGAGAAGCTACGAGCAGTACTTC NA NA TRBJ2-7 TRBV6-5
CASKGTAANQPQHF TGTGCCAGCAAGGGGACAGCAGCTAATCAGCCCCAGCATTTT TRBD1 NA TRBJ1-5 TRBV2
CASSLVLAGRTDTQYF TGCGCCAGCAGCTTGGTTCTAGCGGGGCGCACAGATACGCAGTATTTT TRBD2 NA TRBJ2-3 TRBV5-1
CATSDYSRGNEQFF TGTGCCACCAGTGACTACTCTAGGGGCAATGAGCAGTTCTTC NA once TRBJ2-1 TRBV24-1
CASSAEAYTGELFF TGTGCCAGCAGTGCTGAAGCGTACACCGGGGAGCTGTTTTTT NA NA TRBJ2-2 TRBV2
CASSYGASNQPQHF TGTGCCAGCAGTTATGGGGCGAGCAATCAGCCCCAGCATTTT NA NA TRBJ1-5 TRBV6-2/TRBV6-3
CASSTGQGVYNEQFF TGTGCCAGCAGCACGGGACAGGGGGTGTACAATGAGCAGTTCTTC TRBD1 NA TRBJ2-1 TRBV9
CASRSTGYTGELFF TGTGCCAGCAGGTCAACAGGCTACACCGGGGAGCTGTTTTTT NA NA TRBJ2-2 TRBV9
CAISEGQGRSYEQYF TGTGCCATCAGTGAGGGGCAGGGAAGGTCCTACGAGCAGTACTTC NA NA TRBJ2-7 TRBV10-3
CASSLGTGGETQYF TGTGCCAGCAGCTTAGGGACTGGGGGGGAGACCCAGTACTTC NA NA TRBJ2-5 TRBV7-6
CASSTPTSGSTDTQYF TGTGCCAGCAGCACCCCTACTAGCGGAAGCACAGATACGCAGTATTTT TRBD2 NA TRBJ2-3 TRBV7-6
CASSMYGTSGRNEQFF TGTGCCAGTAGTATGTATGGGACTAGCGGGAGAAATGAGCAGTTCTTC TRBD2 NA TRBJ2-1 TRBV19
CASTAGSYEQFF TGTGCCAGCACCGCAGGTAGTTATGAGCAGTTCTTC NA NA TRBJ2-1 TRBV25-1
CASSQEGGEGTDTQYF TGTGCCAGCAGCCAAGAGGGAGGGGAGGGCACAGATACGCAGTATTTT TRBD2 once TRBJ2-3 TRBV3-1/TRBV3-2
CASSRTSGSTDTQYF TGTGCCAGCTCACGGACTAGCGGGAGCACAGATACGCAGTATTTT TRBD2 NA TRBJ2-3 TRBV18
CASRPSGYNEQFF TGTGCCAGCAGACCTAGCGGATACAATGAGCAGTTCTTC TRBD2 NA TRBJ2-1 TRBV6-5
CASSLVAGDYEQYF TGTGCCAGCAGCTTAGTGGCGGGGGACTACGAGCAGTACTTC TRBD2 NA TRBJ2-7 TRBV7-2
CASSLGTHPGEQFF TGTGCCAGCAGCTTAGGGACTCATCCGGGAGAGCAGTTCTTC NA NA TRBJ2-1 TRBV11-2
CASSVDGGQETQYF TGTGCCAGCAGCGTAGATGGCGGGCAAGAGACCCAGTACTTC NA NA TRBJ2-5 TRBV9
CASRYSGSSWDTDTQYF TGTGCCAGCAGATACAGCGGCTCATCTTGGGACACAGATACGCAGTATTTT NA NA TRBJ2-3 TRBV2
CASSVELAGGPRNEQFF TGTGCCAGCAGCGTAGAGCTAGCGGGAGGGCCGCGCAATGAGCAGTTCTTC TRBD2 NA TRBJ2-1 TRBV9
CASSPPGDRGRDEQFF TGCGCCAGCAGCCCTCCTGGGGACAGGGGGCGCGATGAGCAGTTCTTC TRBD1 many TRBJ2-1 TRBV4-1
CASSLDGSQTNEKLFF TGTGCCAGCAGCTTGGATGGGAGTCAAACTAATGAAAAACTGTTTTTT NA NA TRBJ1-4 TRBV5-4
CASRSSGVGNQPQHF TGTGCCAGTAGATCATCGGGGGTCGGCAATCAGCCCCAGCATTTT NA NA TRBJ1-5 TRBV19
CASSERGGGQPQHF TGTGCCAGCAGTGAACGAGGGGGCGGGCAGCCCCAGCATTTT TRBD1 NA TRBJ1-5 TRBV6-1
CATGAKNIQYF TGTGCCACCGGAGCCAAAAACATTCAGTACTTC NA NA TRBJ2-4 TRBV3-1/TRBV3-2
CASSFLRWGQGYEQYF TGTGCCAGCAGTTTCCTCAGATGGGGACAGGGCTACGAGCAGTACTTC TRBD1 NA TRBJ2-7 TRBV28
CASSGRRGTQIYEQYF TGTGCCAGCAGTGGTCGTCGGGGGACCCAAATCTACGAGCAGTACTTC NA NA TRBJ2-7 TRBV6-1
CASSPQNSNQPQHF TGTGCCAGCAGTCCCCAAAATAGCAATCAGCCCCAGCATTTT NA NA TRBJ1-5 TRBV6-5
CASSKAGGGYNEQFF TGCGCCAGCAGCAAAGCGGGAGGAGGTTACAATGAGCAGTTCTTC TRBD2 NA TRBJ2-1 TRBV10-2
CASSPGRTGGFRGANVLTF TGTGCCAGCTCACCCGGCCGGACAGGGGGTTTTCGTGGGGCCAACGTCCTGACTTTC TRBD1 NA TRBJ2-6 TRBV18
CASSMRLAVEQYF TGTGCCAGTAGTATGAGACTAGCTGTCGAGCAGTACTTC TRBD2 NA TRBJ2-7 TRBV19
CASSYGRGLYSPLHF TGTGCCAGCAGTTACGGCAGGGGGCTTTACTCACCCCTCCACTTT TRBD1 NA TRBJ1-6 TRBV6-5
CASSSSGVNTEAFF TGTGCCAGCAGCTCCTCAGGGGTGAACACTGAAGCTTTCTTT NA many TRBJ1-1 TRBV28
CSVQIWDTQYF TGCAGCGTTCAGATATGGGATACGCAGTATTTT NA NA TRBJ2-3 TRBV29-1
CASSYGTVIYEQYF TGTGCCAGCAGTTACGGTACAGTGATCTACGAGCAGTACTTC NA NA TRBJ2-7 TRBV6-6
CASSYRLATYNEQFF TGTGCCAGCAGTTACAGACTAGCGACCTACAATGAGCAGTTCTTC TRBD2 NA TRBJ2-1 TRBV6-5
CASSKRRQGVTLMGYEQYF TGTGCCAGCAGCAAAAGGAGACAGGGGGTAACTCTAATGGGCTACGAGCAGTACTTC NA few TRBJ2-7 TRBV21-1